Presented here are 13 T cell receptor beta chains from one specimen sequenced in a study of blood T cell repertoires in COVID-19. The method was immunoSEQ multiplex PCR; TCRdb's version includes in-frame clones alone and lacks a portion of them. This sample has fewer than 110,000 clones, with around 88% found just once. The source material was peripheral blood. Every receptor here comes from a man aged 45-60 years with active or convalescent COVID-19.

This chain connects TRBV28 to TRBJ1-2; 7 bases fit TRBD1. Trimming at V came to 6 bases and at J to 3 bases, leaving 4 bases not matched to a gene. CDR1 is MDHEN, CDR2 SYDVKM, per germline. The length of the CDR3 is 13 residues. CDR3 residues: CASRTGTDYGYTF. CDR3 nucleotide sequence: TGTGCCAGCAGAACCGGGACAGACTATGGCTACACCTTC.

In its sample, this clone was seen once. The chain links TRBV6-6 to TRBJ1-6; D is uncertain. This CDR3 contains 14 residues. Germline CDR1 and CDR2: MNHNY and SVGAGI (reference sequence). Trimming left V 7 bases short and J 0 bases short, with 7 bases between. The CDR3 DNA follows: TGTGCCAGCACTCCGAGCTCCTATAATTCACCCCTCCACTTT. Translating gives CASTPSSYNSPLHF.

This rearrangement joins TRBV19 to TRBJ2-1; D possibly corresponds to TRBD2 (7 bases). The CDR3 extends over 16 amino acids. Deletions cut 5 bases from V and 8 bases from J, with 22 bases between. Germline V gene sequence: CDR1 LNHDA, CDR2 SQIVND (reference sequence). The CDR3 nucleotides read TGTGCCAGTAGTCTCCAAATGAGGGGGGGCAGTGATGAGCAGTTCTTC. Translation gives CASSLQMRGGSDEQFF. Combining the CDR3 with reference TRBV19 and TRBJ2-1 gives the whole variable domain DGGITQSPKYLFRKEGQNVTLSCEQNLNHDAMYWYRQDPGQGLRLIYYSQIVNDFQKGDIAEGYSVSREKKESFPLTVTSAQKNPTAFYLCASSLQMRGGSDEQFFGPGTRLTVL.

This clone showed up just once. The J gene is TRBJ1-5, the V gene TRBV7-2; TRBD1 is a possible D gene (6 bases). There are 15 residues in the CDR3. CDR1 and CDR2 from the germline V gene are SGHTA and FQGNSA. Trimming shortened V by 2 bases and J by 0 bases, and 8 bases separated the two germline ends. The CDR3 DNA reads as TGTGCCAGCAGCTTAAGGGACACTAGCAATCAGCCCCAGCATTTT. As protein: CASSLRDTSNQPQHF.

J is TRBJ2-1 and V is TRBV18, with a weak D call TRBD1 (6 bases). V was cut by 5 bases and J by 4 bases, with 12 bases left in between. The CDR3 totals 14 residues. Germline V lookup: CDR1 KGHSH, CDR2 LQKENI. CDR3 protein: CASSTSGEYNEQFF. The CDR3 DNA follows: TGTGCCAGCTCAACGTCAGGGGAATACAATGAGCAGTTCTTC.

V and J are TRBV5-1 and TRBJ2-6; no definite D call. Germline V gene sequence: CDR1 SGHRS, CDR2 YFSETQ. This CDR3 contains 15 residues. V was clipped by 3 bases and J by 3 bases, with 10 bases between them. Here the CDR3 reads CASSSLPGGANVLTF. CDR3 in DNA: TGCGCCAGCAGCTCCCTTCCGGGTGGGGCCAACGTCCTGACTTTC. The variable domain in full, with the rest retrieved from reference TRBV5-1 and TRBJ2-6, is KAGVTQTPRYLIKTRGQQVTLSCSPISGHRSVSWYQQTPGQGLQFLFEYFSETQRNKGNFPGRFSGRQFSNSRSEMNVSTLELGDSALYLCASSSLPGGANVLTFGAGSRLTVL.

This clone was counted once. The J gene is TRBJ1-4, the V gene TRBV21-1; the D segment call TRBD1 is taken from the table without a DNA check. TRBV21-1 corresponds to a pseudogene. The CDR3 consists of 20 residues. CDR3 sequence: CASSKTHRKGQGVCDEKLFF. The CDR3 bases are TGTGCCAGCAGCAAAACTCACCGGAAGGGACAGGGGGTATGTGATGAAAAACTGTTTTTT.

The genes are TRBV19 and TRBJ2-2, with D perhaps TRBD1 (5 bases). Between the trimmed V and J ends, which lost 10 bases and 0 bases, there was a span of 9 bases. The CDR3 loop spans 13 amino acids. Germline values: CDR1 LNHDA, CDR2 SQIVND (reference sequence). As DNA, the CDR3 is TGTGCCACCCAGACAGCGAACACCGGGGAGCTGTTTTTT. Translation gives CATQTANTGELFF.

The CDR3 DNA sequence: TGCGCCAGCAGCTCTCCGACAGGAAGTGTTGAAGCTTTCTTT. It specifies CASSSPTGSVEAFF. The J gene is TRBJ1-1, the V gene TRBV5-1, with D tentatively TRBD1 (6 bases). This CDR3 spans 14 amino acids. Per the germline V gene, CDR1 is SGHRS and CDR2 is YFSETQ. The V end lost 3 bases, the J end lost 7 bases, and 16 bases lay between the germline ends.

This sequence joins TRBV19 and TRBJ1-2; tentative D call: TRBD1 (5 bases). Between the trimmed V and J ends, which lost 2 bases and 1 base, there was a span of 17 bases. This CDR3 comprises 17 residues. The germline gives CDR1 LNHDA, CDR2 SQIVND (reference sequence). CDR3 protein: CASSIRTSGHINYGYTF. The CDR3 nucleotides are TGTGCCAGTAGTATAAGAACTTCTGGACATATTAACTATGGCTACACCTTC.

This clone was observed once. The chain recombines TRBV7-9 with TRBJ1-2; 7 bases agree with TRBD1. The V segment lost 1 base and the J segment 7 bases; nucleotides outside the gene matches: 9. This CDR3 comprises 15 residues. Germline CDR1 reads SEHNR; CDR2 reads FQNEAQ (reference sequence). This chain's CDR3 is CASSLVGEPGGGYTF. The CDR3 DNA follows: TGTGCCAGCAGCTTAGTTGGGGAACCAGGGGGTGGCTACACCTTC.

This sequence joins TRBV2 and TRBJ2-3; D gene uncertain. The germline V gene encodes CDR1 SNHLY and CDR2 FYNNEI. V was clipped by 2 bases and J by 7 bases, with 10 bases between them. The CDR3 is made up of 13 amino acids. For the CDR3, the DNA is TGTGCCAGCAGTGAAATATCTAGAAATACGCAGTATTTT. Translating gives CASSEISRNTQYF.

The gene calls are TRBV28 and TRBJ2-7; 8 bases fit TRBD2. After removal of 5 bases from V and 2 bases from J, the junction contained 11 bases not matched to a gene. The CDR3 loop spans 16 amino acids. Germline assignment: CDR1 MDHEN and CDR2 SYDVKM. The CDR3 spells CASSPVMGGRTYEQYF. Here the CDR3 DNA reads TGTGCCAGCAGTCCGGTGATGGGCGGGAGGACCTACGAGCAGTACTTC.